The clone carrying this T cell receptor beta chain was counted only a few times. Its target is unknown. One entry per CDR3 protein, called by TCRdb with MiXCR from the 5' RACE reads. The sample includes 450,000 to 550,000 distinct CDR3 sequences, 21% of them seen just once. The sample comes from a study of T cells after yellow fever vaccination. Study-level points and caveats: Among primary-vaccination clones, most reappeared after the booster, at around 97% for CD4 and roughly 90% for CD8.

CDR3 length equals 14 residues. The ends were cut back, 4 bases at V and 6 bases at J, with 12 bases in the middle. Germline V lookup: CDR1 LGHNA, CDR2 YSLEER. Specimen: PBMCs, collected roughly 20 days after the first yellow fever vaccination. This chain joins TRBV4-3 and TRBJ2-2; D assignment may be TRBD1 or TRBD2 (5 bases each). The sequence was obtained from a man aged 18 to 35 who received the YFV17D yellow fever vaccine. The CDR3 is CASSPEPGPGELFF. The CDR3 nucleotides read TGCGCCAGCAGCCCAGAGCCGGGACCCGGGGAGCTGTTTTTT.